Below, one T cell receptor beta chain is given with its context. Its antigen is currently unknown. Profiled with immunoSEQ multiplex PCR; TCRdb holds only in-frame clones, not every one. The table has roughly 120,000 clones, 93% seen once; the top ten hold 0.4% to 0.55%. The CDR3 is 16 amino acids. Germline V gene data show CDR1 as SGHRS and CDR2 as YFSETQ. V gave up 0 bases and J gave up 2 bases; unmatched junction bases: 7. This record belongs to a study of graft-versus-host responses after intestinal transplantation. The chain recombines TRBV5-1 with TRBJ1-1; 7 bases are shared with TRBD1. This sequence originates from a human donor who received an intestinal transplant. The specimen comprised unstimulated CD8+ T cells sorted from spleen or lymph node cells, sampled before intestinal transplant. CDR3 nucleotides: TGCGCCAGCAGCTTGGCGAGACAGGGCCTAAACACTGAAGCTTTCTTT. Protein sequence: CASSLARQGLNTEAFF.